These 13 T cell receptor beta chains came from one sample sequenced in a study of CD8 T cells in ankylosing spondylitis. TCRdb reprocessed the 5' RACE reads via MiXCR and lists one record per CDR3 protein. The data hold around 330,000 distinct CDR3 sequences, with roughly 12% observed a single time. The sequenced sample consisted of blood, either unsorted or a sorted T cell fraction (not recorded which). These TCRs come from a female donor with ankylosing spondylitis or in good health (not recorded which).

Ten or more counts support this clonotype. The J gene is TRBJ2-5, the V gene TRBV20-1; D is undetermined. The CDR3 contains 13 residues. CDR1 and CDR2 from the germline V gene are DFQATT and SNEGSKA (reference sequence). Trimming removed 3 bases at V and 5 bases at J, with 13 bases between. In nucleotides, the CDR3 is TGCAGTGCTAGGCCGTCCCTCTTGGAGACCCAGTACTTC. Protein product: CSARPSLLETQYF.

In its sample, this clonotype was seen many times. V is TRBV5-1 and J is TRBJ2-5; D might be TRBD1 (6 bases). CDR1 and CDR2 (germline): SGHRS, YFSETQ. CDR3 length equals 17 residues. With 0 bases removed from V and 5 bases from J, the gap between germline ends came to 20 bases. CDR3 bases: TGCGCCAGCAGCTTGGCAGCAATGGTGGACACAGGGGAGACCCAGTACTTC. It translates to CASSLAAMVDTGETQYF.

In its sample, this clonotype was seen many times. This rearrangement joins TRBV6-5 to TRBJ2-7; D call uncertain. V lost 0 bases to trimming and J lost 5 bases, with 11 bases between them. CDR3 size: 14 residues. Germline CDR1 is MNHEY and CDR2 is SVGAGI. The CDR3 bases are TGTGCCAGCAGTTACTCGATACGAAGTCACGAGCAGTACTTC. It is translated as CASSYSIRSHEQYF.

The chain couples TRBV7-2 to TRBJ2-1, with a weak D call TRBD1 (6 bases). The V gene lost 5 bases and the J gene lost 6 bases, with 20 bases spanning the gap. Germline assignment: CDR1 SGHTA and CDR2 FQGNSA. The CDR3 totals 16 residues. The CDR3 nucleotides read TGTGCCAGCAGCCCGGTTTTCAAGGGGGAGAGCAATGAGCAGTTCTTC. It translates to CASSPVFKGESNEQFF.

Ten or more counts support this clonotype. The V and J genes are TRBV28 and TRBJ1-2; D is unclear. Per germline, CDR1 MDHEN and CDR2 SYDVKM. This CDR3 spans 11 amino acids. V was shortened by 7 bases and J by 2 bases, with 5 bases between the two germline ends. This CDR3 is CASTGNYGYTF. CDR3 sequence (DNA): TGTGCCAGCACAGGCAACTATGGCTACACCTTC.

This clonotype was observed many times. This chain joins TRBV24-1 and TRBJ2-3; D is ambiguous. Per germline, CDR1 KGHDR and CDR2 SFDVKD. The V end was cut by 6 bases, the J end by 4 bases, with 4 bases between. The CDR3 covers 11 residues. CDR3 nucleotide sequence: TGTGCCACCAGTCAATCAGATACGCAGTATTTT. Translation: CATSQSDTQYF.

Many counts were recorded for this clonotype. CDR3 DNA: TGCAGCGTTGGACAGAAAATTACAGATACGCAGTATTTT. The encoded protein is CSVGQKITDTQYF. V usage is TRBV29-1 and J usage is TRBJ2-3; maybe TRBD1 (5 bases). CDR1 and CDR2 from the germline V gene are SQVTM and ANQGSEA. Trimming took 4 bases from V and 3 from J, leaving 11 bases between them. There are 13 residues in the CDR3.

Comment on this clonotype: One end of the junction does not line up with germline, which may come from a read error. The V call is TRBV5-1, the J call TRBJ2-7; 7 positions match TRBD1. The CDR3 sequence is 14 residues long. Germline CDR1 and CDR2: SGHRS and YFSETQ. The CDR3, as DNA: TGCGCCAGCAGCTTGAACAGGGGACCCTACGAGGAGTACTTC. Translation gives CASSLNRGPYEEYF.

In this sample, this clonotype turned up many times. The CDR3, as DNA: TGTGCCAGCAGTTACTCGGTACCGGGACAGGGGAATTCACCCCTCCACTTT. It translates to CASSYSVPGQGNSPLHF. V is TRBV6-5 and J is TRBJ1-6, with 10 positions matching TRBD1. Germline loops: CDR1 MNHEY, CDR2 SVGAGI. CDR3 length: 17 amino acids. Trimming took 0 bases from V and 7 from J; bases not matched to a gene: 6.

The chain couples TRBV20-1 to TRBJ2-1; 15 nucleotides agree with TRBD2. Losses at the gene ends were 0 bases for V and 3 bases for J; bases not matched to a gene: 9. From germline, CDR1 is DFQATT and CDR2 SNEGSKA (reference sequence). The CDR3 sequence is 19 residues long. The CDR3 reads CSARDLRTSGGAFYNEQFF. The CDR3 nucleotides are TGCAGTGCTAGAGATCTGAGGACTAGCGGGGGGGCGTTCTACAATGAGCAGTTCTTC.

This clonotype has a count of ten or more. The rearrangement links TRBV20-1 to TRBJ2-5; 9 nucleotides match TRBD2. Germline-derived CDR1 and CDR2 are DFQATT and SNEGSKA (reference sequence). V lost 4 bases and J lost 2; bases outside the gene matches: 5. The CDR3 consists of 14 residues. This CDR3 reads CSAKGTSRQETQYF. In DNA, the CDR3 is TGCAGTGCTAAGGGGACTAGCAGACAAGAGACCCAGTACTTC.

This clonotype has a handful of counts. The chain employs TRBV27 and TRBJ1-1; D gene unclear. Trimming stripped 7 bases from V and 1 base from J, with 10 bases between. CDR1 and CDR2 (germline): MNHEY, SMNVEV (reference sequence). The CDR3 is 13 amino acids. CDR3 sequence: CASNSERNTEAFF. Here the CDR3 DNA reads TGTGCCAGCAATTCCGAGAGGAACACTGAAGCTTTCTTT.

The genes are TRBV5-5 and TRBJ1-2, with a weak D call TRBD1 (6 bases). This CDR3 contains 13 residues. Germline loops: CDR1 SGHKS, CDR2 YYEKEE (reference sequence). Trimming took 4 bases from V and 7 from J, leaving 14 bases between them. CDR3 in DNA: TGTGCCAGCAGCCCGGAGGGGGTAGTTGGCTACACCTTC. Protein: CASSPEGVVGYTF.